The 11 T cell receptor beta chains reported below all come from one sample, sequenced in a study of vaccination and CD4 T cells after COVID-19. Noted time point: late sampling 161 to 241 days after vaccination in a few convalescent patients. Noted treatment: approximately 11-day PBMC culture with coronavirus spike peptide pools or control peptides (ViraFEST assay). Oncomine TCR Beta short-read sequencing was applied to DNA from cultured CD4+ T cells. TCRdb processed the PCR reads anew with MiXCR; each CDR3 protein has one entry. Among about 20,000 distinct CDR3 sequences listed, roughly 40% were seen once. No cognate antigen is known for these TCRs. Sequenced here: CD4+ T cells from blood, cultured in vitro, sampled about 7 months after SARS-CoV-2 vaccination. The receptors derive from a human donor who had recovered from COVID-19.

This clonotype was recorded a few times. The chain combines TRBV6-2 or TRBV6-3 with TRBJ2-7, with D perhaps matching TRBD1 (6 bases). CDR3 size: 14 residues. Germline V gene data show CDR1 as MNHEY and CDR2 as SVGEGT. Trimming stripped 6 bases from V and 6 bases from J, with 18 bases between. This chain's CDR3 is CASSLAGTSTEQYF. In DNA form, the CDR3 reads TGTGCCAGCAGCTTAGCCGGGACATCGACCGAGCAGTACTTC.

CDR3 sequence: CASSFILAGASGANVLTF. The CDR3 bases are TGTGCCAGCAGCTTTATTCTAGCGGGAGCTTCTGGGGCCAACGTCCTGACTTTC. The genes are TRBV7-8 and TRBJ2-6; 10 nucleotides align to TRBD2. The CDR3 loop spans 18 amino acids. Germline V gene lookup returns CDR1 SGHVS and CDR2 FQNEAQ. J gave up 1 base and V 3 bases, and 6 bases lay outside the gene matches.

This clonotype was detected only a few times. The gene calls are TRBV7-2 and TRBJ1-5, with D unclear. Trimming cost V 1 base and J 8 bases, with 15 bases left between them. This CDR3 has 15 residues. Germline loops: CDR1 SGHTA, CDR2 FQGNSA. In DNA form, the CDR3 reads TGTGCCAGCAGCTTAGGTCGAGGGATGTTGGAGCCCCAGCATTTT. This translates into CASSLGRGMLEPQHF.

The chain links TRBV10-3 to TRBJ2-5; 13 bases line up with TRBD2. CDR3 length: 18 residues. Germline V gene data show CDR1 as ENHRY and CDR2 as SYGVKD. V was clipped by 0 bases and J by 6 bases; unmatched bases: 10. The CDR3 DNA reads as TGTGCCATCAGTGAGTCGCGAGGACTAGCGGGAGTAGGAAAGACCCAGTACTTC. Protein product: CAISESRGLAGVGKTQYF.

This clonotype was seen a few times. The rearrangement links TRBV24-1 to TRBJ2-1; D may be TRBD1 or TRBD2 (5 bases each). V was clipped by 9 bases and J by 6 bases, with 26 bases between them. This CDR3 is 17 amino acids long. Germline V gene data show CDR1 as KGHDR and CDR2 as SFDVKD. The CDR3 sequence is CATQNVPGRQDSNEQFF. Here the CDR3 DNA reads TGTGCCACCCAGAACGTGCCGGGGCGGCAGGACTCCAATGAGCAGTTCTTC.

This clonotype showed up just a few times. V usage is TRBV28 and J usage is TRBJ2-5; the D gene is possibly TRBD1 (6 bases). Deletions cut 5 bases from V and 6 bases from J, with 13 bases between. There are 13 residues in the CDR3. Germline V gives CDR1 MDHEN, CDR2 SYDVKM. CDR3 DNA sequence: TGTGCCAGCAGTCGAGGGGACATAAAGACCCAGTACTTC. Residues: CASSRGDIKTQYF.

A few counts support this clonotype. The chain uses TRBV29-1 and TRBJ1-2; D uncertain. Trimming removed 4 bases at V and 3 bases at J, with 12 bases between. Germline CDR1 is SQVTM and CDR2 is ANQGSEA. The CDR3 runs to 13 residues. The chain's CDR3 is CSVVLGPHYGYTF. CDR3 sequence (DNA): TGCAGCGTTGTTTTAGGGCCTCACTATGGCTACACCTTC.

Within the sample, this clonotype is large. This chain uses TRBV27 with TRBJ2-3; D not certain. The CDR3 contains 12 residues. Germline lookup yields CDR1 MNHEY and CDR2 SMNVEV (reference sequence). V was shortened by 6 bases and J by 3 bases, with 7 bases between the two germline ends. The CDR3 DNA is TGTGCCAGCAGACCGCAGACAGATACGCAGTATTTT. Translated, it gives CASRPQTDTQYF.

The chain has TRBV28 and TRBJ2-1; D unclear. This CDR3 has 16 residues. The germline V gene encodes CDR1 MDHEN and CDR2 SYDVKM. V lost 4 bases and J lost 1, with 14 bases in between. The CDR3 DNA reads TGTGCCAGCAGTTCTACCTACTTTTTGTCCTACAATGAGCAGTTCTTC. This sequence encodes CASSSTYFLSYNEQFF.

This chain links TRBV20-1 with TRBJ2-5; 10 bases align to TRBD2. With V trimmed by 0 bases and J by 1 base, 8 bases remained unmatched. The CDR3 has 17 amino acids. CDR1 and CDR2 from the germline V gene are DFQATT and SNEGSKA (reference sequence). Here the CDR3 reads CSARDPSGRLSQETQYF. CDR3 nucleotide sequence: TGCAGTGCTAGAGATCCTAGCGGGAGATTGAGCCAAGAGACCCAGTACTTC.

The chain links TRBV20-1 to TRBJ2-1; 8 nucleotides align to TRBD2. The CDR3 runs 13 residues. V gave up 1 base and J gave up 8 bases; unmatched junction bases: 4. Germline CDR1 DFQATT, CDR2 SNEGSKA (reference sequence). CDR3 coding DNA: TGCAGTGCTAGAGCTAGCGGGCGGGATGAGCAGTTCTTC. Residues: CSARASGRDEQFF.